This T cell receptor beta chain was identified in a study of cytomegalovirus exposure and HLA in healthy donors. Findings of the study overall: V- and J-gene trimming in TCR beta was tied to a missense DCLRE1C variant by an analysis performed later. The study put under 200 TCR beta chains on its list as cytomegalovirus-associated. Per a prior analysis, the majority of TCR beta V segments were productive roughly 90% or roughly 30% of the time.

Comments on this clone: The antigen is unknown.

PCR amplification relied on 60 Vbeta primers (plus 13 Jbeta primers). Libraries were prepared by immunoSEQ multiplex PCR; TCRdb keeps only in-frame clonotypes and omits some of them. The sample contains about 220,000 clones, 65% to 85% of which appear only once. This cohort consisted of healthy bone marrow donors. The sample taken for sequencing was PBMCs. This TCR came from a boy under 10 years old in good health and CMV-seronegative.

The CDR3 sequence is CASRTSGDHGELFF. The CDR3 region has the DNA TGTGCCAGCAGGACATCAGGGGACCACGGGGAGCTGTTTTTT. V gene TRBV6-4 combines with J gene TRBJ2-2, with D perhaps TRBD1 (6 bases). Germline CDR1 and CDR2: MRHNA and SNTAGT. V lost 6 bases to trimming and J lost 7 bases, with 15 bases between them. This CDR3 has 14 residues.